One sample yielded the 18 T cell receptor beta chains listed below, sequenced in a study of EBV T-cell therapy then PD-1 blockade in nasopharyngeal carcinoma. Sequencing was performed with immunoSEQ multiplex PCR; in TCRdb, only in-frame clones are kept and a portion is missing. In the table there are more than 20,000 clones, 65% to 85% of which are singletons. The treatment was: AdE1-LMPpoly-expanded autologous EBV-specific T-cell therapy followed by anti-PD-1 nivolumab. Their antigens remain unidentified. Specimen: CD8+ T cells from blood, collected at day -245 from a patient whose treatment included autologous EBV-specific T cells and nivolumab. These receptors originate from a middle-aged man with nasopharyngeal carcinoma.

The chain couples TRBV13 to TRBJ2-1; TRBD2 agrees at 16 bases. Germline CDR1 reads PRHDT; CDR2 reads FYEKMQ (reference sequence). Trimming cost V 5 bases and J 7 bases; bases outside gene matches: 8. This CDR3 has 17 amino acids. The CDR3 nucleotides are TGTGCCAGCAGCCCGGCCGGGACTAGCGGGGGGGCAAATGAGCAGTTCTTC. The encoded protein is CASSPAGTSGGANEQFF.

The chain is built from TRBV29-1 and TRBJ2-2; D is possibly TRBD2 (5 bases). The CDR3 is 13 residues long. The germline V and J ends were trimmed by 8 bases and 3 bases, with 13 bases remaining between them. Germline CDR1 is SQVTM and CDR2 is ANQGSEA. This chain's CDR3 is CSISGRYTGELFF. The CDR3 DNA reads TGCAGCATATCGGGGAGATACACCGGGGAGCTGTTTTTT.

V is TRBV6-5 and J is TRBJ1-4; 7 nucleotides align to TRBD1. With 6 bases clipped from V and 2 bases from J, the junction kept 6 bases outside the gene matches. Per germline, CDR1 MNHEY and CDR2 SVGAGI. The CDR3 contains 15 residues. CDR3 amino acids: CASRGMGQTNEKLFF. The DNA of the CDR3 is TGTGCCAGCAGGGGGATGGGACAGACTAATGAAAAACTGTTTTTT.

This clone was seen just once. This sequence joins TRBV10-3 and TRBJ1-1; 12 positions match TRBD1. CDR1 is ENHRY and CDR2 is SYGVKD in the germline V gene. The CDR3 has 14 residues. V was clipped by 10 bases and J by 6 bases; unmatched bases: 9. The CDR3 nucleotides read TGTGCCACCCGGGACAGGGGGCTTACGGCTGAAGCTTTCTTT. Protein: CATRDRGLTAEAFF.

This clone has only a few counts. This sequence joins TRBV10-3 and TRBJ2-5; tentative D call: TRBD1 (7 bases). V was cut by 8 bases and J by 5 bases, with 12 bases left in between. Germline CDR1 is ENHRY and CDR2 is SYGVKD. The CDR3 runs 12 residues. The CDR3 loop reads CAIGGGWETQYF. The CDR3 DNA reads as TGTGCCATCGGAGGGGGCTGGGAGACCCAGTACTTC.

V usage is TRBV29-1 and J usage is TRBJ1-1; D unresolved. The germline V gene encodes CDR1 SQVTM and CDR2 ANQGSEA. V gave up 4 bases and J gave up 1 base, with 13 bases separating them. The CDR3 is 14 amino acids. CDR3 nucleotide sequence: TGCAGCGTTGCCCGAGACTTACCGAACACTGAAGCTTTCTTT. This encodes CSVARDLPNTEAFF. Drawing the rest from reference TRBV29-1 and TRBJ1-1, the complete variable domain is SAVISQKPSRDICQRGTSLTIQCQVDSQVTMMFWYRQQPGQSLTLIATANQGSEATYESGFVIDKFPISRPNLTFSTLTVSNMSPEDSSIYLCSVARDLPNTEAFFGQGTRLTVV.

This sequence joins TRBV9 and TRBJ2-1, with a possible D match to TRBD1 (5 bases). CDR1 and CDR2 (germline): SGDLS, YYNGEE. Trimming removed 0 bases from V and 6 bases from J, with 10 bases in between. The CDR3 consists of 14 residues. CDR3 in DNA: TGTGCCAGCAGCGTAGCTCAGGGTCCCAATGAGCAGTTCTTC. Encoded protein: CASSVAQGPNEQFF.

The chain joins TRBV6-5 to TRBJ2-2; D may match TRBD1 or TRBD2 (5 bases each). The CDR3 length is 14 residues. Germline V lookup: CDR1 MNHEY, CDR2 SVGAGI. Trimming took off 5 bases at V and 6 bases at J, with 13 bases between the two ends. CDR3 residues: CASSRPPGPGELFF. Written as DNA, the CDR3 is TGTGCCAGCAGTAGGCCCCCGGGGCCCGGGGAGCTGTTTTTT.

V is TRBV5-3 and J is TRBJ1-2; D gene unclear. TRBV5-3 is recorded as an ORF, its role being uncertain. This CDR3 is built from 13 residues. The V gene lost 1 base and the J gene lost 5 bases, with 9 bases spanning the gap. The CDR3 bases are TGTGCCAGAAGCTTGTCGGGAAGTTATGGCTACACCTTC. Protein sequence: CARSLSGSYGYTF.

CDR3 bases: TGTGCCAGTAGTATAGACGCCCCGGGGCAGGGGCCCTACGAGCAGTACTTC. This sequence encodes CASSIDAPGQGPYEQYF. V is TRBV19 and J is TRBJ2-7; D is perhaps TRBD1 (6 bases). CDR3 length equals 17 residues. V lost 0 bases and J lost 2, with 17 bases in between. Germline V gene data show CDR1 as LNHDA and CDR2 as SQIVND (reference sequence).

A remark on this clone: The same CDR3 arises from other DNA sequences in this sample as well. The genes are TRBV6-2 or TRBV6-3 and TRBJ2-3, with 10 nucleotides matching TRBD2. This CDR3 has 15 residues. Germline V lookup: CDR1 MNHEY, CDR2 SVGEGT. The junction had 1 base not matched to a gene; V was cut back by 2 bases and J by 2 bases. The CDR3 reads CASSYSGGATDTQYF. The CDR3 coding sequence is TGTGCCAGCAGTTACAGCGGGGGGGCCACAGATACGCAGTATTTT.

The chain is built from TRBV27 and TRBJ1-1; possibly TRBD1 for D (6 bases). From germline, CDR1 is MNHEY and CDR2 SMNVEV (reference sequence). The CDR3 extends over 14 amino acids. V was pared by 4 bases and J by 2 bases, with 11 bases between. The CDR3 region is CASSWGGLNTEAFF. Here the CDR3 DNA reads TGTGCCAGCAGTTGGGGGGGGCTAAACACTGAAGCTTTCTTT.

The DNA for the CDR3 is TGCGCCAGCAGCGCCCGGACTAGCGGGGGGCTTTACAATGAGCAGTTCTTC. It codes for CASSARTSGGLYNEQFF. The V and J genes are TRBV5-1 and TRBJ2-1, with 14 bases fitting TRBD2. Per the germline V gene, CDR1 is SGHRS and CDR2 is YFSETQ. J gave up 4 bases and V 4 bases, and 7 bases lay outside the gene matches. This CDR3 spans 17 amino acids.

With respect to this clone: The identical CDR3 is also encoded by other nucleotide sequences in the sample. This chain uses TRBV27 with TRBJ1-2; 10 nucleotides line up with TRBD1. This CDR3 has 14 residues. Germline V gene data show CDR1 as MNHEY and CDR2 as SMNVEV (reference sequence). V lost 3 bases to trimming and J lost 5 bases; unmatched junction nucleotides: 3. The CDR3 loop is CASSFGQGVYGYTF. For the CDR3, the DNA is TGTGCCAGCAGTTTCGGACAGGGGGTTTATGGCTACACCTTC.

This clone has a handful of counts. J is TRBJ1-3 and V is TRBV2; 8 bases are shared with TRBD1. This CDR3 region has 14 residues. Germline CDR1 reads SNHLY; CDR2 reads FYNNEI. V lost 6 bases and J lost 4; bases outside the gene matches: 5. Written as DNA, the CDR3 is TGTGCCAGCAGAGCAGGGGGCACAGGAAACACCATATATTTT. Translation: CASRAGGTGNTIYF.

The chain links TRBV6-5 to TRBJ1-1, with a possible D match to TRBD1 (6 bases). The V gene lost 7 bases and the J gene lost 7 bases, with 16 bases spanning the gap. The CDR3 consists of 13 residues. From germline, CDR1 is MNHEY and CDR2 SVGAGI. The CDR3 is CASISGHFLEAFF. The CDR3 bases are TGTGCCAGCATCTCGGGACACTTTCTTGAAGCTTTCTTT.

The chain employs TRBV7-8 and TRBJ2-1, with a weak D call TRBD1 (6 bases). The CDR3 length is 16 residues. Germline lookup yields CDR1 SGHVS and CDR2 FQNEAQ. Trimming took 1 base from V and 4 from J, leaving 14 bases between them. The CDR3 DNA reads TGTGCCAGCAGCTTAGGAGGCAGGGGCGTGTACAATGAGCAGTTCTTC. Its translation: CASSLGGRGVYNEQFF.

A few counts support this clone. This chain connects TRBV6-2 or TRBV6-3 to TRBJ2-6; no firm D call. This CDR3 has 14 amino acids. CDR1 is MNHEY and CDR2 is SVGEGT in the germline V gene. V was clipped by 5 bases and J by 4 bases, with 9 bases between them. The CDR3 DNA is TGTGCCAGCAGTCCAAACTTAGGGGCCAACGTCCTGACTTTC. This translates into CASSPNLGANVLTF.